What follows are 21 T cell receptor beta chains derived from one specimen sequenced in a study of regulatory T cells in long-lasting Graves disease. Arm-PCR of CDR3 regions and iRepertoire HTBI primers were used to build TCR beta libraries. TCRdb reprocessed the multiplex PCR reads with MiXCR, giving one entry per CDR3 protein. The data contain hundreds of thousands of distinct CDR3 sequences, roughly 20% of them singletons. Indicated time point: persistent/refractory GD, antithyroid drugs over 5 years with positive TRAb. The TCR library was made from RNA that had been extracted from PBMCs in TRIzol. The sequencing here drew on peripheral blood mononuclear cells (PBMCs), taken when the disease was refractory, from a patient treated with antithyroid drugs. The source of these receptors is a female donor with Graves disease.

This clonotype showed up just a few times. This chain links TRBV4-1 with TRBJ1-4; D remains unclear. V lost 3 bases, J lost 8 bases, and 22 bases lay in between. Germline V gene sequence: CDR1 MGHRA, CDR2 YSYEKL. The CDR3 contains 17 residues. CDR3 in DNA: TGCGCCAGCAGCCACGTCCTTCCGGGAGCCGTCAGGGAAAAACTGTTTTTT. Translation gives CASSHVLPGAVREKLFF.

In its sample, this clonotype was seen a few times. The chain recombines TRBV3-1 with TRBJ1-2; no firm D call. V shed 3 bases and J shed 1 base, with 12 bases lying between them. CDR3 length equals 15 residues. Germline CDR1 is LGHDT and CDR2 is YNNKEL (reference sequence). Written as DNA, the CDR3 is TGTGCCAGCAGCCAGTTTGGGATCGTTAACTATGGCTACACCTTC. This translates into CASSQFGIVNYGYTF.

This clonotype was picked up many times. The rearrangement joins TRBV6-2 or TRBV6-3 to TRBJ2-7; TRBD2 aligns across 8 bases. V shed 0 bases, J shed 4 bases, and the junction held 14 bases outside the gene matches. The CDR3 is 18 amino acids. CDR1 is MNHEY, CDR2 SVGEGT, per germline. The CDR3 coding sequence is TGTGCCAGCAGTTACTCGAGCACCGAAGCGGGGGTATGGTACGAGCAGTACTTC. This translates into CASSYSSTEAGVWYEQYF.

The CDR3 is CASSFLGEAGNTIYF. CDR3 DNA sequence: TGTGCCAGCAGCTTTTTAGGGGAAGCTGGAAACACCATATATTTT. The chain links TRBV5-6 to TRBJ1-3, with D possibly TRBD1 on 5 matching bases. This CDR3 is built from 15 residues. V was clipped by 2 bases and J by 2 bases, with 11 bases between them. Germline V gene sequence: CDR1 SGHDT, CDR2 YYEEEE.

This clonotype was recorded a few times. Because the CDR3's place on the DNA is in doubt, the DNA is left out and the CDR3 is given as listed by TCRdb. This rearrangement joins TRBV19 to TRBJ2-2; the table assigns TRBD2, which was not confirmed against the DNA. The germline gives CDR1 LNHDA, CDR2 SQIVND (reference sequence). The CDR3 length is 13 residues, termini included. CDR3 in amino acids: CASSALRAGELFF.

The chain uses TRBV10-3 and TRBJ2-7; TRBD1 agrees at 10 bases. This CDR3 comprises 12 residues. CDR1 ENHRY and CDR2 SYGVKD come from the germline V gene. The V and J ends lost 7 bases and 8 bases, in that order; junction bases with no gene match: 5. CDR3 residues: CAITRTGGKQYF. The CDR3 nucleotides are TGTGCCATCACCAGGACAGGGGGGAAGCAGTACTTC.

This clonotype showed up just once. The chain uses TRBV5-4 and TRBJ2-7; D possibly uses TRBD1 or TRBD2 (5 bases each). Trimming removed 3 bases at V and 3 bases at J, with 13 bases between. The CDR3 totals 14 residues. CDR1 and CDR2 (germline): SGHNT, YYREEE (reference sequence). The CDR3, as DNA: TGTGCCAGCAGCTCCGAGGGGCTTAACTACGAGCAGTACTTC. It encodes CASSSEGLNYEQYF.

This clonotype was observed many times. This sequence joins TRBV12-3 or TRBV12-4 and TRBJ2-2, with D unresolved. The V and J ends lost 3 bases and 7 bases respectively, with 12 bases between them. The CDR3 is 14 amino acids. CDR3 in DNA: TGTGCCAGCAGTTTGAGACTCCGAGGCGGGGAGCTGTTTTTT. Encoded protein: CASSLRLRGGELFF.

This clonotype was detected once. A far more abundant clone sits one base away, making this likely a read error. V is TRBV11-2 and J is TRBJ1-5; D possibly corresponds to TRBD1 (5 bases). Germline V gives CDR1 SGHAT, CDR2 FQNNGV. CDR3 length equals 15 residues. CDR3 in amino acids: CASSPRQWGNQLQHF. Here the CDR3 DNA reads TGTGCCAGCAGCCCCCGCCAATGGGGCAATCAGCTCCAGCATTTT.

This clonotype was picked up a small number of times. The CDR3 region has the DNA TGTGCCAGCAGCCCCCGGACAGAGCCCTCCTACGAGCAGTACTTC. This translates into CASSPRTEPSYEQYF. The chain couples TRBV7-2 to TRBJ2-7, with D perhaps TRBD1 (6 bases). CDR3 length equals 15 residues. Germline lookup yields CDR1 SGHTA and CDR2 FQGNSA. V was trimmed by 5 bases and J by 0 bases, leaving 14 bases between them.

There are a few counts of this clonotype. This chain links TRBV5-4 with TRBJ2-5, with D hard to call. This CDR3 comprises 13 residues. Germline CDR1 SGHNT, CDR2 YYREEE (reference sequence). Trimming shortened V by 1 base and J by 5 bases, and 9 bases separated the two germline ends. For the CDR3, the DNA is TGTGCCAGCAGCTTGAGGATGGGGGAGACCCAGTACTTC. This sequence encodes CASSLRMGETQYF.

In this sample, this clonotype turned up many times. The chain links TRBV29-1 to TRBJ2-7; a weak D match, TRBD1 (5 bases). The V end was cut by 3 bases, the J end by 2 bases, with 17 bases between. CDR3 size: 15 residues. CDR1 SQVTM and CDR2 ANQGSEA come from the germline V gene. The CDR3 loop is CSVETPRASPYEQYF. In nucleotides, the CDR3 is TGCAGCGTTGAGACTCCCAGGGCTAGTCCCTACGAGCAGTACTTC.

There are many counts of this clonotype. CDR3 nucleotides: TGTGCCAGCTCACCACTTAGGAACGATAGAGGAGAAAAACTGTTTTTT. This gives the protein CASSPLRNDRGEKLFF. The chain combines TRBV18 with TRBJ1-4; D unclear. Germline-derived CDR1 and CDR2 are KGHSH and LQKENI. This CDR3 region has 16 residues. Between the trimmed V and J ends, which lost 1 base and 8 bases, there was a span of 17 bases.

This clonotype was detected a few times. The chain uses TRBV6-1 and TRBJ1-5, with 9 bases fitting TRBD1. CDR1 is MNHNS and CDR2 is SASEGT in the germline V gene. V gave up 10 bases and J gave up 6 bases; unmatched junction bases: 4. This CDR3 has 12 amino acids. The CDR3 DNA reads as TGTGCCACCGGGACAGGGTCTCAGCCCCAGCATTTT. Translation gives CATGTGSQPQHF.

This clonotype was seen repeatedly, ten times or more. The chain has TRBV2 and TRBJ1-5; 7 bases fit TRBD1. Germline values: CDR1 SNHLY, CDR2 FYNNEI. Trimming cost V 6 bases and J 3 bases; bases outside gene matches: 5. The CDR3 covers 14 residues. In nucleotides, the CDR3 is TGTGCCAGCAGAGCCGGGACAGACAATCAGCCCCAGCATTTT. Protein: CASRAGTDNQPQHF.

This clonotype was detected only once. The CDR3 region is CAGRPGQGAILEKLFF. CDR3 nucleotide sequence: TGTGCCGGCCGGCCCGGACAGGGGGCTATCTTGGAAAAACTGTTTTTT. V is TRBV6-4 and J is TRBJ1-4; 11 positions match TRBD1. The germline V gene encodes CDR1 MRHNA and CDR2 SNTAGT. This CDR3 has 16 residues. J lost 8 bases, V lost 11 bases, and 16 bases had no gene match.

Many counts were recorded for this clonotype. V is TRBV28 and J is TRBJ2-5; the match to TRBD1 covers 7 bases. Germline trimming cut 3 bases from V and 0 bases from J; bases unmatched to any gene: 7. The CDR3 length is 16 residues. CDR1 and CDR2 from the germline V gene are MDHEN and SYDVKM. The DNA for the CDR3 is TGTGCCAGCAGTTTCACGCAACAGGGGTACCAAGAGACCCAGTACTTC. This sequence encodes CASSFTQQGYQETQYF.

This chain connects TRBV5-1 to TRBJ2-5, with D hard to call. The better agreement between TRBJ2-1 and the DNA end casts doubt on the J call. The germline gives CDR1 SGHRS, CDR2 YFSETQ. The CDR3 length is 12 residues. The CDR3, as DNA: TGCGCCAGCAGCTTGTCGGTGGATGAGCAGTTCTTC. Translated, it gives CASSLSVDEQFF.

Many counts were recorded for this clonotype. CDR3 nucleotides: TGTGCCAGCAGTCCCATCAGGGGACAGGTTCAGAATGGCTACACCTTC. Residues: CASSPIRGQVQNGYTF. V and J are TRBV27 and TRBJ1-2; 8 nucleotides line up with TRBD1. The V and J ends lost 5 bases and 6 bases, in that order; junction bases with no gene match: 14. CDR3 size: 16 residues. CDR1 is MNHEY and CDR2 is SMNVEV in the germline V gene (reference sequence).

This chain connects TRBV5-1 to TRBJ2-7; D is perhaps TRBD2 (7 bases). Per the germline V gene, CDR1 is SGHRS and CDR2 is YFSETQ. This CDR3 is built from 16 residues. V lost 3 bases and J lost 1, with 17 bases in between. This CDR3 is CASSWEVGGPSYEQYF. The DNA for the CDR3 is TGCGCCAGCAGCTGGGAGGTGGGGGGGCCATCCTACGAGCAGTACTTC.

This clonotype was seen repeatedly, ten times or more. The gene calls are TRBV27 and TRBJ1-1; a weak D match, TRBD1 (5 bases). Trimming left V 2 bases short and J 5 bases short, with 9 bases between. The CDR3 is made up of 13 amino acids. The germline V gene encodes CDR1 MNHEY and CDR2 SMNVEV (reference sequence). The CDR3 nucleotides are TGTGCCAGCAGTTTACTCAGGGCTACTGAAGCTTTCTTT. It is translated as CASSLLRATEAFF.